Presented here are 10 T cell receptor beta chains from one specimen sequenced in a study of neoadjuvant anti-PD-1 for oral cavity cancer (TCRdb year 2021). Libraries were constructed by the immunoSEQ multiplex PCR assay. Drawn from immuneACCESS, this table holds only the in-frame rearrangements with V and J called that TCRdb kept. Clones are partly lost; checked studies trace under half to an unresolved V gene and leave the rest unexplained. Recorded for this sample are approximately 13,000 clones; 50% to 80% of them occurred a single time. The ten top clones hold 2% to 3% of the sample. The sample's time point, from its label and the paper: before neoadjuvant nivolumab. Sample: PBMCs, taken before nivolumab (anti-PD-1) treatment. The receptors here all came from a person between 40 and 79 years old with oral cavity squamous cell carcinoma.

J is TRBJ2-7 and V is TRBV2, with TRBD2 identical over 7 bases. The germline CDR1 and CDR2 sequences are SNHLY and FYNNEI. The V and J ends lost 2 bases and 7 bases, in that order; junction bases with no gene match: 11. This CDR3 comprises 15 residues. The CDR3 loop is CASSEYASGIGEQYF. DNA for the CDR3: TGTGCCAGCAGTGAATACGCTAGCGGAATTGGAGAGCAGTACTTC.

The chain is built from TRBV28 and TRBJ1-1, with 7 bases that match TRBD1. This CDR3 is built from 13 residues. Losses at the gene ends were 8 bases for V and 2 bases for J; bases not matched to a gene: 5. Germline V CDR1 and CDR2: MDHEN, SYDVKM. The CDR3 region is CASVGGYNTEAFF. The CDR3 coding sequence is TGTGCCAGCGTAGGGGGCTATAACACTGAAGCTTTCTTT.

V and J are TRBV11-2 and TRBJ1-1; perhaps TRBD1 as D (6 bases). The CDR3 sequence is 14 residues long. CDR1 and CDR2 from the germline V gene are SGHAT and FQNNGV. Trimming stripped 5 bases from V and 6 bases from J, with 16 bases between. The CDR3 spells CASSGRTAPSEAFF. The CDR3 DNA reads as TGTGCCAGCAGCGGCAGGACAGCACCATCTGAAGCTTTCTTT.

This clone has just a few counts. V and J are TRBV11-2 and TRBJ1-6; D unresolved. Deletions cut 6 bases from V and 9 bases from J, with 18 bases between. The CDR3 is 15 residues long. CDR1 is SGHAT and CDR2 is FQNNGV in the germline V gene. The CDR3 bases are TGTGCCAGCAGGCGAAGGACCTCCAAGGGTTCACCCCTCCACTTT. Its translation is CASRRRTSKGSPLHF.

For the CDR3, the DNA is TGTGCCAGCAGTGAAGGGGGGGGGCGCGACAAAAACATTCAGTACTTC. This sequence encodes CASSEGGGRDKNIQYF. The chain is built from TRBV2 and TRBJ2-4, with D possibly being TRBD2 (7 bases). Trimming removed 1 base from V and 3 bases from J, with 13 bases in between. The CDR3 length is 16 residues. Germline-derived CDR1 and CDR2 are SNHLY and FYNNEI.

The chain uses TRBV5-1 and TRBJ2-2; TRBD2 might be the D (8 bases). The germline gives CDR1 SGHRS, CDR2 YFSETQ. V lost 2 bases and J 5 bases, leaving 19 bases between the germline ends. This CDR3 region has 17 residues. The CDR3 region has the DNA TGCGCCAGCAGCTTCGTCCGGGAGGGGGCGCGGACCGGGGAGCTGTTTTTT. It yields the protein CASSFVREGARTGELFF.

The chain is built from TRBV4-2 and TRBJ1-2, with D uncertain. The V end was cut by 0 bases, the J end by 4 bases, with 9 bases between. The CDR3 length is 14 residues. Germline assignment: CDR1 LGHNA and CDR2 YNFKEQ. CDR3 coding DNA: TGTGCCAGCAGCCAAGATCGGCGGATCTATGGCTACACCTTC. This codes for CASSQDRRIYGYTF.

The chain links TRBV18 to TRBJ2-2; D is unresolved. Per the germline V gene, CDR1 is KGHSH and CDR2 is LQKENI. Trimming removed 3 bases at V and 7 bases at J, with 3 bases between. CDR3 length: 11 amino acids. The DNA for the CDR3 is TGTGCCAGCTCACCGGGCGGGGAGCTGTTTTTT. Its translation is CASSPGGELFF. Filled out from reference TRBV18 and TRBJ2-2, the complete variable domain reads NAGVMQNPRHLVRRRGQEARLRCSPMKGHSHVYWYRQLPEEGLKFMVYLQKENIIDESGMPKERFSAEFPKEGPSILRIQQVVRGDSAAYFCASSPGGELFFGEGSRLTVL.

The chain uses TRBV9 and TRBJ2-1; D possibly corresponds to TRBD2 (5 bases). The ends were cut back, 2 bases at V and 4 bases at J, with 10 bases in the middle. The germline V gene has CDR1 SGDLS and CDR2 YYNGEE. This CDR3 spans 14 amino acids. CDR3 in amino acids: CASSVGLGYNEQFF. For the CDR3, the DNA is TGTGCCAGCAGCGTTGGACTTGGGTACAATGAGCAGTTCTTC. The full variable domain, with the rest looked up from reference TRBV9 and TRBJ2-1, is DSGVTQTPKHLITATGQRVTLRCSPRSGDLSVYWYQQSLDQGLQFLIQYYNGEERAKGNILERFSAQQFPDLHSELNLSSLELGDSALYFCASSVGLGYNEQFFGPGTRLTVL.

The sample holds a few counts of this clone. The CDR3 coding sequence is TGTGCCAGCAGTGCATTCCCCCTACAGGGGTCAGGTTCACCCCTCCACTTT. Translated: CASSAFPLQGSGSPLHF. This sequence joins TRBV2 and TRBJ1-6, with 7 bases lining up with TRBD1. The germline V gene has CDR1 SNHLY and CDR2 FYNNEI. V lost 4 bases, J lost 9 bases, and 15 bases stayed unmatched. The CDR3 loop spans 17 amino acids.